This T cell receptor beta chain was recorded in a study of shared clonotypes between healthy human individuals. Study-wide context: Three men and a couple of women, aged 18 to 49, were donors.

Trimming cost V 5 bases and J 6 bases; bases outside gene matches: 8. The germline CDR1 and CDR2 sequences are MNHEY and SMNVEV (reference sequence). This CDR3 contains 14 residues. Selected positively for CCR7 and CD45RO-negative, naive CD8 cells excluded terminally differentiated effector memory CD45RA+ cells. Deep-level settings were used for running the assay. Only in-frame clones appear in the TCRdb table, and some are missing; sequencing was by immunoSEQ multiplex PCR. The repertoire holds roughly 590,000 clones, with around 95% as singletons. Broader study findings: Larger estimated richness was generally recorded for naive subsets relative to memory subsets. A reduction in generation probabilities was seen for non-shared clonotypes relative to those shared by all four donors.

With regard to this clone: The antigen remains unidentified.

V and J are TRBV27 and TRBJ1-1; 8 positions match TRBD1. Sequenced input: naive CD8+ T cells sorted from blood. The clonotype was recovered from a woman aged 30 to 39 in good health. The CDR3 loop is CASSPSQGAAEAFF. The DNA of the CDR3 is TGTGCCAGCAGTCCCTCCCAGGGGGCGGCTGAAGCTTTCTTT.